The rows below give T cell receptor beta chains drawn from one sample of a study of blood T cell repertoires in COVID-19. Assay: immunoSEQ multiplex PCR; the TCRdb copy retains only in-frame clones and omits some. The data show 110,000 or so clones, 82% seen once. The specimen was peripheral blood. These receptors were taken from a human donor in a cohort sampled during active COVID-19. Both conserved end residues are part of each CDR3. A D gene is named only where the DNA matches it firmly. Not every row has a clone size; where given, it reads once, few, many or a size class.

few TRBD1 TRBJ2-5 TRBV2 TGTGCCAGCAGTGAAGCGGGGACAGGCATAGAGACCCAGTACTTC CASSEAGTGIETQYF
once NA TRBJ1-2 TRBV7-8 TGTGCCAGCAGCCCCCTTAGGATCCAGGGGATGGGGTCTAACTATGGCTACACCTTC CASSPLRIQGMGSNYGYTF
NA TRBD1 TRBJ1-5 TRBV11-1 TGTGCCAGCCCCAGGGAGGGGACAGGGAGCAATCAGCCCCAGCATTTT CASPREGTGSNQPQHF
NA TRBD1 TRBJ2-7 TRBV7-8 TGTGCCAGCAGCTTCGTTCTTGGGACAGGGGGCGAGCAGTACTTC CASSFVLGTGGEQYF
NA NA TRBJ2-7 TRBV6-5 TGTGCCAGCAGTCCTGTGTCAGGCTTCCTCTACGAGCAGTACTTC CASSPVSGFLYEQYF
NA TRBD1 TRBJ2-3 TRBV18 TGTGCCAGCTCACCGAAAAGCCGAACCGGGACAGGGGGCAGCACAGATACGCAGTATTTT CASSPKSRTGTGGSTDTQYF
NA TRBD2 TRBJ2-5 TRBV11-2 TGTGCCAGCAGCTTAGCAGCGGGGTGGGAGCAAGAGACCCAGTACTTC CASSLAAGWEQETQYF
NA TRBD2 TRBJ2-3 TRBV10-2 TGCGCCAGCGGGGCTAGCGGGGCGGTCCCAGATACGCAGTATTTT CASGASGAVPDTQYF
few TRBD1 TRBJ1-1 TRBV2 TGTGCCAGCAGGCCCCGGACAGGGGACACTGAAGCTTTCTTT CASRPRTGDTEAFF
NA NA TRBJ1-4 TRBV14 TGTGCCAGCAGCTTCCGGGGTTCCCGTGAAAAACTGTTTTTT CASSFRGSREKLFF
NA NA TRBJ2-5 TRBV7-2 TGTGCCAGCAGCTTTGTACAGGGACTACAAGAGACCCAGTACTTC CASSFVQGLQETQYF
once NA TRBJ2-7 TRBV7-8 TGTGCCAGCAGCCGTCGGGACACTGACTACGAGCAGTACTTC CASSRRDTDYEQYF